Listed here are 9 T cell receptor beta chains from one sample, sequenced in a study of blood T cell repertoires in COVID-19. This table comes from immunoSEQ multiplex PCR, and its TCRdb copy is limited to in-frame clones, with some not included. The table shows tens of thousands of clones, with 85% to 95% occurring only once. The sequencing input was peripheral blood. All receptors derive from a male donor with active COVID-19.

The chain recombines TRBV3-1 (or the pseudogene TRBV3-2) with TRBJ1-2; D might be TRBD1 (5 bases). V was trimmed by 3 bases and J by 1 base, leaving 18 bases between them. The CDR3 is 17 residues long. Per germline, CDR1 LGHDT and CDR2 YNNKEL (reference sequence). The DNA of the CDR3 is TGTGCCAGCAGCCACCCTCTGGAGGGGCCATGTAACTATGGCTACACCTTC. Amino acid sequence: CASSHPLEGPCNYGYTF.

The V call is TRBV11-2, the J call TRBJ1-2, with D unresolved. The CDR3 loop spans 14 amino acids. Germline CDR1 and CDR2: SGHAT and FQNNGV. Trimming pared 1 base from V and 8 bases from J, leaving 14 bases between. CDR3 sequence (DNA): TGTGCCAGCAGCTTAGGGGTACAGATGATGGGCTACACCTTC. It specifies CASSLGVQMMGYTF.

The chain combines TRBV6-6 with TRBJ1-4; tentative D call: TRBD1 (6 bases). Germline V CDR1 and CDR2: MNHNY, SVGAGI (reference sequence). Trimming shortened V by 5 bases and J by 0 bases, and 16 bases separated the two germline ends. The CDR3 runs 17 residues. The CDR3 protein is CASSPLAGASTNEKLFF. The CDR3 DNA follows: TGTGCCAGCAGTCCCCTAGCGGGGGCATCAACTAATGAAAAACTGTTTTTT.

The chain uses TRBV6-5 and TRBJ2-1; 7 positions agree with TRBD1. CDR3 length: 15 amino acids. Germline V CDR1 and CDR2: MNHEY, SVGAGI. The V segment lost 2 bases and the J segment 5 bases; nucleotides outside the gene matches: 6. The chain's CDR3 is CASSYQDRINNEQFF. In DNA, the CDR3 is TGTGCCAGCAGTTACCAGGACAGGATTAACAATGAGCAGTTCTTC.

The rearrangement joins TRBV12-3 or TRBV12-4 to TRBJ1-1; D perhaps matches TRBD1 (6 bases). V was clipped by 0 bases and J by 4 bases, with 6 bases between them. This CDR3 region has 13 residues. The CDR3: CASSLAGGTEAFF. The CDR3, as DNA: TGTGCCAGCAGTTTAGCAGGGGGCACTGAAGCTTTCTTT.

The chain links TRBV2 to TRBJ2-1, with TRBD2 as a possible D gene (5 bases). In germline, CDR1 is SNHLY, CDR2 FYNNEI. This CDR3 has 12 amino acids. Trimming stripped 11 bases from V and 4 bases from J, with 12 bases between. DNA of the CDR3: TGTGCCGGCCTAGCCCGTTACAATGAGCAGTTCTTC. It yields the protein CAGLARYNEQFF.

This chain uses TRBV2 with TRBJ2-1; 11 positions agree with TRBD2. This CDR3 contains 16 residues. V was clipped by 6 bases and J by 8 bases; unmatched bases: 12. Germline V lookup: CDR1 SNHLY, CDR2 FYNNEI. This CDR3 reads CASSLAGGLINHEQFF. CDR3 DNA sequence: TGTGCCAGCAGCCTAGCGGGGGGATTAATTAACCATGAGCAGTTCTTC.

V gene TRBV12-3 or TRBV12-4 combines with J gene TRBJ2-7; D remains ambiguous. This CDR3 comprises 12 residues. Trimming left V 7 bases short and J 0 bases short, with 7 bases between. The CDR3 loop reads CASNNPSYEQYF. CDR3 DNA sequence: TGTGCCAGCAATAATCCCTCCTACGAGCAGTACTTC.

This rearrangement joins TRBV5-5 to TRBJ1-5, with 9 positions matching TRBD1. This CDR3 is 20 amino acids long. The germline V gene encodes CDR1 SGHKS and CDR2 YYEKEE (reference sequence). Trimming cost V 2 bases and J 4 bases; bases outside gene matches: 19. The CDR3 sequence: CASSLGTGWITTELNQPQHF. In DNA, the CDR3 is TGTGCCAGCAGCTTAGGGACAGGGTGGATAACCACGGAATTAAATCAGCCCCAGCATTTT.